This TCR beta chain derives from a study of T-cell reconstitution after alpha-beta-depleted transplantation in children. Preparation of the TCRbeta library used unique molecular identifiers. A single record per CDR3 protein comes from TCRdb applying MiXCR to the PCR reads. The table includes about 300,000 distinct CDR3 sequences, almost 8% detected once. With 1 base clipped from V and 0 bases from J, the junction kept 4 bases outside the gene matches. The CDR3 loop spans 18 amino acids. Germline CDR1 is LGHNA and CDR2 is YNFKEQ. This clonotype was detected ten times or more. Its matching antigen is unknown. Study conclusions and caveats: Diversity of TCRbeta at day 60 was high in some patients, arising from surviving recipient T cells and thymic progenitors. Hyperexpanded clones declined; after one year, newly produced T cells mostly supplied diversity. About two months after transplant, alpha-beta T cells reportedly came from several hundred expanded graft clones.

The specimen was peripheral blood, collected 360 days after TCRalphabeta/CD19-depleted stem cell transplant. This TCR derives from a female patient between 2 and 15 years old who had a stem cell transplant for Fanconi anemia, so the T cells may come from the graft donor. This chain connects TRBV4-2 to TRBJ2-1, with 12 bases aligning to TRBD2. The CDR3 sequence is CASSQAATSGSSYNEQFF. The CDR3 DNA is TGTGCCAGCAGCCAAGCGGCGACTAGCGGGAGCTCCTACAATGAGCAGTTCTTC.